Following are 8 T cell receptor beta chains from one sample sequenced in a study of a mutant IDH1 vaccine in newly diagnosed glioma. Clones were read by immunoSEQ multiplex PCR, and TCRdb kept only the in-frame ones, dropping some. The sample consists of about 38,000 clones, roughly 80% of them appearing once. No antigens are known for them. The time point was: week 23, last vaccination. It was 300 ug of mutant IDH1 20-mer peptide that made up each vaccine dose, given with topical imiquimod. The input for sequencing was PBMCs, taken from a glioma patient whose treatment included an IDH1 peptide vaccine. All receptors derive from a man aged 35 to 55 with glioma.

This rearrangement joins TRBV28 to TRBJ1-4; possibly TRBD1 for D (6 bases). Germline-derived CDR1 and CDR2 are MDHEN and SYDVKM. There are 15 residues in the CDR3. V lost 5 bases and J 3 bases, leaving 13 bases between the germline ends. The CDR3 here is CASSRTGSSNEKLFF. The DNA of the CDR3 is TGTGCCAGCAGTCGTACAGGGTCTTCTAATGAAAAACTGTTTTTT.

Sample share makes this clone medium-sized. This chain connects TRBV4-3 to TRBJ1-2; the D gene is possibly TRBD1 (6 bases). The V gene's germline CDR1 is LGHNA and CDR2 YSLEER. Trimming took 1 base from V and 0 from J, leaving 15 bases between them. CDR3 size: 17 residues. Here the CDR3 reads CASSQASRTVSNYGYTF. CDR3 nucleotides: TGCGCCAGCAGCCAAGCTTCGCGGACAGTTTCTAACTATGGCTACACCTTC.

V gene TRBV19 combines with J gene TRBJ2-2; perhaps TRBD2 as D (7 bases). Germline-derived CDR1 and CDR2 are LNHDA and SQIVND (reference sequence). This CDR3 is built from 14 residues. V lost 6 bases and J 1 base, leaving 9 bases between the germline ends. The CDR3 here is CASRGGGNTGELFF. CDR3 in DNA: TGTGCCAGTAGGGGAGGGGGGAACACCGGGGAGCTGTTTTTT.

The chain is built from TRBV6-1 and TRBJ1-3; D is possibly TRBD1 (6 bases). CDR1 is MNHNS and CDR2 is SASEGT in the germline V gene. This CDR3 contains 15 residues. V lost 6 bases to trimming and J lost 4 bases, with 16 bases between them. The DNA for the CDR3 is TGTGCCAGCAGGCCTCAACAGGGAAACGGAAACACCATATATTTT. Translation gives CASRPQQGNGNTIYF.

V and J are TRBV5-1 and TRBJ1-3; 7 positions match TRBD1. This CDR3 region has 17 residues. In germline, CDR1 is SGHRS, CDR2 YFSETQ. V dropped 1 base and J dropped 0; count of bases not matched to a gene: 7. Here the CDR3 DNA reads TGCGCCAGCAGCTTGTCGGCAGGGGGACTCTCTGGAAACACCATATATTTT. Its translation is CASSLSAGGLSGNTIYF.

This chain joins TRBV11-2 and TRBJ2-1, with D unclear. The CDR3 has 13 residues. With 2 bases removed from V and 10 bases from J, the gap between germline ends came to 12 bases. Germline CDR1 and CDR2: SGHAT and FQNNGV. DNA for the CDR3: TGTGCCAGCAGCTTACCCCGGGCGGAAGAGCAGTTCTTC. Amino acids: CASSLPRAEEQFF. Together with reference TRBV11-2 and TRBJ2-1, the CDR3 gives the full variable domain: EAGVAQSPRYKIIEKRQSVAFWCNPISGHATLYWYQQILGQGPKLLIQFQNNGVVDDSQLPKDRFSAERLKGVDSTLKIQPAKLEDSAVYLCASSLPRAEEQFFGPGTRLTVL.

The chain employs TRBV5-1 and TRBJ2-5; weak D call: TRBD2 (5 bases). The CDR3 has 15 amino acids. In germline, CDR1 is SGHRS, CDR2 YFSETQ. The germline V and J ends were trimmed by 0 bases and 5 bases, with 14 bases remaining between them. The CDR3 region has the DNA TGCGCCAGCAGCTTGGAAGCGAGGGTTGGGGAGACCCAGTACTTC. Residues: CASSLEARVGETQYF. The entire variable domain, with the rest obtained from reference TRBV5-1 and TRBJ2-5, is as follows: KAGVTQTPRYLIKTRGQQVTLSCSPISGHRSVSWYQQTPGQGLQFLFEYFSETQRNKGNFPGRFSGRQFSNSRSEMNVSTLELGDSALYLCASSLEARVGETQYFGPGTRLLVL.

Concerning this clone itself: A read error may account for a junction end that differs from germline. The V gene is TRBV7-7, the J gene TRBJ2-3; 11 positions match TRBD2. The CDR3 totals 15 residues. The germline V gene has CDR1 SSHAT and CDR2 FNYEAQ (reference sequence). CDR3 in amino acids: CASSVGTSGVGTQYF. In DNA, the CDR3 is TGTGCTAGCAGCGTGGGGACTAGCGGTGTAGGTACGCAGTATTTT.